Presented here are 10 T cell receptor beta chains from one specimen sequenced in a study of T cell responses to AZD1222 COVID-19 vaccine. Only in-frame clones appear in the TCRdb table, and some are missing; sequencing was by immunoSEQ multiplex PCR. The sample records about 110,000 clones, approximately 86% being singletons. Sequenced material: peripheral blood, taken on day 0 of AZD1222 vaccination. Receptors were obtained from an adult in good health.

The chain is built from TRBV15 and TRBJ1-6; the match to TRBD1 covers 9 bases. Germline loops: CDR1 LNHNV, CDR2 YYDKDF (reference sequence). This CDR3 is 15 amino acids long. With 1 base clipped from V and 8 bases from J, the junction kept 3 bases outside the gene matches. In nucleotides, the CDR3 is TGTGCCACCAGCAGAGGGACAGGGGTTGATTCACCCCTCCACTTT. Translated: CATSRGTGVDSPLHF.

V and J are TRBV5-1 and TRBJ1-4, with 8 bases that match TRBD1. Germline trimming cut 4 bases from V and 5 bases from J; bases unmatched to any gene: 13. Germline CDR1 SGHRS, CDR2 YFSETQ. The CDR3 sequence is 17 residues long. In DNA form, the CDR3 reads TGCGCCAGCAGCATTGGAGGTTTGGGACAGGAAAATGAAAAACTGTTTTTT. Its protein is CASSIGGLGQENEKLFF.

The CDR3 bases are TGTGCCAGCAGCCATGGGTCTGGACGGGGGAACACTGAAGCTTTCTTT. This sequence encodes CASSHGSGRGNTEAFF. The chain links TRBV3-1 (or the pseudogene TRBV3-2) to TRBJ1-1; no clear D. V was clipped by 3 bases and J by 1 base, with 15 bases between them. Germline V gives CDR1 LGHDT, CDR2 YNNKEL (reference sequence). There are 16 residues in the CDR3.

The chain carries TRBV6-2 or TRBV6-3 and TRBJ2-6; D is uncertain. Germline values: CDR1 MNHEY, CDR2 SVGEGT. This CDR3 region has 18 residues. Trimming pared 2 bases from V and 0 bases from J, leaving 14 bases between. The CDR3 DNA reads as TGTGCCAGCAGTTACGATTCATGGCCGTTCTCTGGGGCCAACGTCCTGACTTTC. It translates to CASSYDSWPFSGANVLTF.

This clone was counted a few times. The rearrangement uses TRBV18 and TRBJ2-2, with TRBD1 as a possible D gene (6 bases). Looked up from germline, CDR1 is KGHSH and CDR2 is LQKENI. V lost 5 bases, J lost 0 bases, and 16 bases lay in between. The CDR3 loop spans 17 amino acids. The CDR3 DNA reads as TGTGCCAGCTCATCCCTCCAAACAGGGACGAACACCGGGGAGCTGTTTTTT. As protein: CASSSLQTGTNTGELFF.

This clone was seen a single time. The chain has TRBV7-9 and TRBJ2-3, with TRBD1 matching 8 bases. Trimming took 4 bases from V and 0 from J; bases not matched to a gene: 6. The CDR3 spans 16 residues. Germline CDR1 SEHNR, CDR2 FQNEAQ (reference sequence). For the CDR3, the DNA is TGTGCCAGCAGCTCCCGGACAGGGTCTAGCACAGATACGCAGTATTTT. Protein sequence: CASSSRTGSSTDTQYF.

This clone has a handful of counts. V gene TRBV10-3 combines with J gene TRBJ1-2, with no clear D. Germline V gene data show CDR1 as ENHRY and CDR2 as SYGVKD. V was trimmed by 2 bases and J by 4 bases, leaving 8 bases between them. This CDR3 has 13 amino acids. The CDR3 sequence is CAISEGEAYGYTF. The CDR3, as DNA: TGTGCCATCAGTGAGGGGGAGGCCTATGGCTACACCTTC.

The chain is built from TRBV5-1 and TRBJ2-2; TRBD2 might be the D (6 bases). This CDR3 has 15 amino acids. The V end was cut by 6 bases, the J end by 2 bases, with 14 bases between. Germline V CDR1 and CDR2: SGHRS, YFSETQ. The CDR3 here is CASTTGTSNTGELFF. In DNA, the CDR3 is TGCGCCAGCACTACCGGGACTTCTAACACCGGGGAGCTGTTTTTT.

The chain combines TRBV3-1 (or the pseudogene TRBV3-2) with TRBJ2-1; the D is unclear. CDR3 length: 15 residues. Germline V lookup: CDR1 LGHDT, CDR2 YNNKEL (reference sequence). Trimming stripped 1 base from V and 6 bases from J, with 13 bases between. CDR3 protein: CASSQGVGSRNEQFF. DNA for the CDR3: TGTGCCAGCAGCCAAGGGGTGGGGTCGCGCAATGAGCAGTTCTTC.

The rearrangement uses TRBV6-5 and TRBJ2-3, with D perhaps matching TRBD1 or TRBD2 (5 bases each). V shed 10 bases and J shed 1 base, with 18 bases lying between them. This CDR3 comprises 15 residues. The germline gives CDR1 MNHEY, CDR2 SVGAGI. CDR3 residues: CATQKRGAGTDTQYF. CDR3 sequence (DNA): TGTGCCACCCAGAAGAGGGGCGCGGGCACAGATACGCAGTATTTT.